Below are 20 T cell receptor beta chains sequenced from a single sample in a study of blood T cell repertoires in COVID-19. Profiling relied on immunoSEQ multiplex PCR, and the TCRdb table lists in-frame clones only, not all of them. The table includes under 500,000 clones, around 90% detected once. Source material: PBMCs or T cells enriched from blood (not recorded which). The receptors were sampled from a young woman with acute COVID-19.

The rearrangement uses TRBV7-2 and TRBJ1-2; D might be TRBD1 (5 bases). This CDR3 spans 17 amino acids. Looked up from germline, CDR1 is SGHTA and CDR2 is FQGNSA. V was cut by 0 bases and J by 1 base, with 15 bases left in between. The CDR3 bases are TGTGCCAGCAGCTTAGCGGGATCAAGAAGGGGTAACTATGGCTACACCTTC. Translation: CASSLAGSRRGNYGYTF.

This chain connects TRBV7-8 to TRBJ1-1, with D hard to call. Germline V gives CDR1 SGHVS, CDR2 FQNEAQ. The CDR3 extends over 13 amino acids. V dropped 2 bases and J dropped 1 base, with 5 bases sitting between them. The CDR3 reads CASSLFGNTEAFF. In DNA form, the CDR3 reads TGTGCCAGCAGCTTATTCGGGAACACTGAAGCTTTCTTT. Full variable domain (missing parts from reference TRBV7-8 and TRBJ1-1): GAGVSQSPRYKVAKRGQDVALRCDPISGHVSLFWYQQALGQGPEFLTYFQNEAQLDKSGLPSDRFFAERPEGSVSTLKIQRTQQEDSAVYLCASSLFGNTEAFFGQGTRLTVV.

The rearrangement joins TRBV9 to TRBJ2-2; D possibly corresponds to TRBD1 (7 bases). Trimming took 3 bases from V and 6 from J, leaving 18 bases between them. The CDR3 length is 16 residues. From germline, CDR1 is SGDLS and CDR2 YYNGEE. In DNA, the CDR3 is TGTGCCAGCAGCGGTGGACAGGACGGGAGACCCGGGGAGCTGTTTTTT. Translation gives CASSGGQDGRPGELFF.

The chain joins TRBV28 to TRBJ2-7; D is possibly TRBD2 (5 bases). Germline lookup yields CDR1 MDHEN and CDR2 SYDVKM. CDR3 length equals 14 residues. The V gene lost 2 bases and the J gene lost 4 bases, with 12 bases spanning the gap. DNA for the CDR3: TGTGCCAGCAGTTTAGGAGGTAGTGAGTACGAGCAGTACTTC. This translates into CASSLGGSEYEQYF.

This clone has just a few counts. The V call is TRBV20-1, the J call TRBJ1-2; weak D call: TRBD1 (5 bases). The CDR3 sequence is 11 residues long. In germline, CDR1 is DFQATT, CDR2 SNEGSKA (reference sequence). V lost 6 bases, J lost 7 bases, and 12 bases lay in between. Written as DNA, the CDR3 is TGCAGTGCCCAGGGTTTGGGTGGCTACACCTTC. It codes for CSAQGLGGYTF.

The chain is built from TRBV28 and TRBJ2-5; weak D call: TRBD1 (5 bases). Germline CDR1 and CDR2: MDHEN and SYDVKM. V gave up 2 bases and J gave up 2 bases, with 12 bases separating them. The CDR3 consists of 15 residues. CDR3 DNA: TGTGCCAGCAGTTTAAGGTCGACAGAACAAGAGACCCAGTACTTC. Translated, it gives CASSLRSTEQETQYF.

This chain joins TRBV19 and TRBJ2-1; the match to TRBD2 covers 10 bases. Trimming cost V 8 bases and J 0 bases; bases outside gene matches: 13. The CDR3 is 18 residues long. Looked up from germline, CDR1 is LNHDA and CDR2 is SQIVND (reference sequence). Here the CDR3 DNA reads TGTGCCAGTCGGGCTTCTAGCGGGAGAGGCCCCTCCTACAATGAGCAGTTCTTC. Amino acid sequence: CASRASSGRGPSYNEQFF.

This chain joins TRBV3-1 (or the pseudogene TRBV3-2) and TRBJ2-7; 8 bases line up with TRBD1. Germline V gene data show CDR1 as LGHDT and CDR2 as YNNKEL (reference sequence). The length of the CDR3 is 16 residues. V was clipped by 0 bases and J by 10 bases; unmatched bases: 14. The CDR3 DNA is TGTGCCAGCAGCCAAGACGCTGCGGACAGGGTTTATTGTCAGTACTTC. Translated, it gives CASSQDAADRVYCQYF.

The chain combines TRBV5-1 with TRBJ2-5, with 9 bases fitting TRBD1. V dropped 7 bases and J dropped 4; count of bases not matched to a gene: 5. In germline, CDR1 is SGHRS, CDR2 YFSETQ. The CDR3 spans 13 residues. The CDR3 coding sequence is TGCGCCAGCCGGGACAGGGAGGGAGAGACCCAGTACTTC. This sequence encodes CASRDREGETQYF.

This clone was observed a single time. The chain joins TRBV7-9 to TRBJ2-7; 11 nucleotides line up with TRBD2. Germline V gene lookup returns CDR1 SEHNR and CDR2 FQNEAQ (reference sequence). This CDR3 has 14 amino acids. Germline trimming cut 5 bases from V and 4 bases from J; bases unmatched to any gene: 4. The CDR3 loop is CASSPPSGRYEQYF. The CDR3 bases are TGTGCCAGCAGCCCCCCTAGCGGGAGGTACGAGCAGTACTTC.

The chain employs TRBV7-9 and TRBJ2-2, with 11 bases matching TRBD2. This CDR3 has 16 amino acids. CDR1 is SEHNR, CDR2 FQNEAQ, per germline (reference sequence). The J segment lost 2 bases and the V segment lost 3 bases, leaving 2 bases of the junction unmatched. The CDR3 DNA sequence: TGTGCCAGCAGCTTTAGCGGGAGGGTCAACACCGGGGAGCTGTTTTTT. Protein product: CASSFSGRVNTGELFF.

CDR3 nucleotides: TGTGCCAGCAGCCACCTTAAACGGGACAGGGTAACCTACAATGAGCAGTTCTTC. Protein: CASSHLKRDRVTYNEQFF. The chain joins TRBV16 to TRBJ2-1, with 9 bases aligning to TRBD1. After removal of 3 bases from V and 2 bases from J, the junction contained 11 bases not matched to a gene. The V gene's germline CDR1 is KGHSY and CDR2 FQNENV. CDR3 length: 18 residues. The whole variable domain, remainder taken from reference TRBV16 and TRBJ2-1, is GEEVAQTPKHLVRGEGQKAKLYCAPIKGHSYVFWYQQVLKNEFKFLISFQNENVFDETGMPKERFSAKCLPNSPCSLEIQATKLEDSAVYFCASSHLKRDRVTYNEQFFGPGTRLTVL.

The chain joins TRBV7-8 to TRBJ2-7; 10 bases fit TRBD2. Germline V gene lookup returns CDR1 SGHVS and CDR2 FQNEAQ. The length of the CDR3 is 15 residues. V was clipped by 2 bases and J by 2 bases; unmatched bases: 3. CDR3: CASSLTSGEPYEQYF. CDR3 in DNA: TGTGCCAGCAGCTTAACTAGCGGGGAACCCTACGAGCAGTACTTC.

The chain has TRBV4-1 and TRBJ2-2; D perhaps matches TRBD2 (6 bases). Looked up from germline, CDR1 is MGHRA and CDR2 is YSYEKL. This CDR3 is 16 amino acids long. V was trimmed by 1 base and J by 5 bases, leaving 14 bases between them. This chain's CDR3 is CASSQVLGGITGELFF. The CDR3 nucleotides are TGCGCCAGCAGCCAAGTTTTGGGGGGTATTACCGGGGAGCTGTTTTTT.

J is TRBJ2-7 and V is TRBV9; TRBD2 matches at 8 bases. There are 15 residues in the CDR3. The ends lost 0 bases at V and 3 bases at J; junction bases unmatched: 5. Germline V gives CDR1 SGDLS, CDR2 YYNGEE. CDR3 coding DNA: TGTGCCAGCAGCGTAGCAGCGGGAGTCCTCTACGAGCAGTACTTC. Translating it yields CASSVAAGVLYEQYF.

The chain joins TRBV5-1 to TRBJ1-4; D not certain. CDR1 is SGHRS and CDR2 is YFSETQ in the germline V gene. CDR3 length equals 11 residues. V lost 4 bases to trimming and J lost 5 bases, with 3 bases between them. In DNA, the CDR3 is TGCGCCAGCAGCGCGAATGAAAAACTGTTTTTT. As protein: CASSANEKLFF. Using reference TRBV5-1 and TRBJ1-4 for the parts outside the CDR3, the full variable domain is KAGVTQTPRYLIKTRGQQVTLSCSPISGHRSVSWYQQTPGQGLQFLFEYFSETQRNKGNFPGRFSGRQFSNSRSEMNVSTLELGDSALYLCASSANEKLFFGSGTQLSVL.

This chain connects TRBV27 to TRBJ1-1, with D unresolved. In germline, CDR1 is MNHEY, CDR2 SMNVEV (reference sequence). With 3 bases removed from V and 2 bases from J, the gap between germline ends came to 7 bases. The CDR3 covers 13 residues. The CDR3 is CASSFSSNTEAFF. Written as DNA, the CDR3 is TGTGCCAGCAGTTTTTCGAGCAACACTGAAGCTTTCTTT.

The chain is built from TRBV28 and TRBJ1-6; TRBD1 matches 8 bases. Trimming cost V 6 bases and J 8 bases; bases outside gene matches: 6. Looked up from germline, CDR1 is MDHEN and CDR2 is SYDVKM. CDR3 length equals 14 residues. The CDR3 region has the DNA TGTGCCAGCAGGGACAGGGCCGGTCATTCACCCCTCCACTTT. Its protein product is CASRDRAGHSPLHF. Filled out from reference TRBV28 and TRBJ1-6, the complete variable domain reads DVKVTQSSRYLVKRTGEKVFLECVQDMDHENMFWYRQDPGLGLRLIYFSYDVKMKEKGDIPEGYSVSREKKERFSLILESASTNQTSMYLCASRDRAGHSPLHFGNGTRLTVT.

V usage is TRBV2 and J usage is TRBJ2-7; no clear D. The CDR3 totals 14 residues. Trimming removed 2 bases at V and 2 bases at J, with 10 bases between. Germline V gene lookup returns CDR1 SNHLY and CDR2 FYNNEI. The chain's CDR3 is CASSEWAAAYEQYF. As DNA, the CDR3 is TGTGCCAGCAGTGAATGGGCAGCCGCCTACGAGCAGTACTTC.

The chain uses TRBV27 and TRBJ1-5, with D unclear. This CDR3 contains 15 residues. Germline loops: CDR1 MNHEY, CDR2 SMNVEV (reference sequence). V was trimmed by 3 bases and J by 3 bases, leaving 12 bases between them. CDR3 nucleotides: TGTGCCAGCAGTTTGAGGCCAGCCCCCAATCAGCCCCAGCATTTT. As protein: CASSLRPAPNQPQHF.